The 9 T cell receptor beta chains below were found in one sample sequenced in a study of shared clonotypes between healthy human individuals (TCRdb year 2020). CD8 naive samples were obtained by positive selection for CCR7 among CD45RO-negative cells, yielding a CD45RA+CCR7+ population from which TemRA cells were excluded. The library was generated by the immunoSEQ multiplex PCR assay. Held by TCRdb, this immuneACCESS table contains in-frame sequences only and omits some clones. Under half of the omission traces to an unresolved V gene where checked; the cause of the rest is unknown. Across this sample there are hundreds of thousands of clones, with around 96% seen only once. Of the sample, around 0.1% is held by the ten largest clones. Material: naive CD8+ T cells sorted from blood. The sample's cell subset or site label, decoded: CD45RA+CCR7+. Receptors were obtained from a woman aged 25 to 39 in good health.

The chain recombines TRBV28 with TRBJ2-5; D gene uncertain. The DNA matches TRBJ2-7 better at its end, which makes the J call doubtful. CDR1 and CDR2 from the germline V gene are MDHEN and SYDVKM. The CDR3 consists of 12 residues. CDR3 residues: CASSLWSVEQYF. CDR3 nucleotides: TGTGCCAGCAGTTTATGGTCTGTCGAGCAGTACTTC.

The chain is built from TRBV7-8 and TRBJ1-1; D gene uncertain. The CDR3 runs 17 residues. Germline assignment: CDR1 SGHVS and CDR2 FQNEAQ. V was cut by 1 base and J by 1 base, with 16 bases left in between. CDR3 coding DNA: TGTGCCAGCAGCTTAGAACCGGGAGCTCTAGGGAACACTGAAGCTTTCTTT. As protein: CASSLEPGALGNTEAFF.

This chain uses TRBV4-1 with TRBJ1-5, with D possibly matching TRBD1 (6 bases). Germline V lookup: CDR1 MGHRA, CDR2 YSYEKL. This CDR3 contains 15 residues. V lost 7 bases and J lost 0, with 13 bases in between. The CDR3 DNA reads TGCGCCAGCAACAGGGCAGTAGGTAGCAATCAGCCCCAGCATTTT. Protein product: CASNRAVGSNQPQHF.

The DNA of the CDR3 is TGTGCCAGTCTAGCGGGGAACCAAGAGACCCAGTACTTC. Translation: CASLAGNQETQYF. The rearrangement uses TRBV2 and TRBJ2-5; the match to TRBD2 covers 9 bases. The CDR3 covers 13 residues. From germline, CDR1 is SNHLY and CDR2 FYNNEI. Trimming at V came to 9 bases and at J to 0 bases, leaving 2 bases not matched to a gene.

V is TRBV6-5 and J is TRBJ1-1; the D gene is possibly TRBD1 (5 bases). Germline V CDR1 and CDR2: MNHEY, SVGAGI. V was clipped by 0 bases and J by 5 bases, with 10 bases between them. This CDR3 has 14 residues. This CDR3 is CASSYSSKGTEAFF. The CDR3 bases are TGTGCCAGCAGTTACTCGTCAAAGGGGACTGAAGCTTTCTTT.

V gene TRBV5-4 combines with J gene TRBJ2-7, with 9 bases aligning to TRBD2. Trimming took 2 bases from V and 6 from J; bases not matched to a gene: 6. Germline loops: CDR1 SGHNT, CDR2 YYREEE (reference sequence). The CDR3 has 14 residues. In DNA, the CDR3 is TGTGCCAGCAGCTTATGGGGGACTAGCCGCGAGCAGTACTTC. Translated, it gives CASSLWGTSREQYF. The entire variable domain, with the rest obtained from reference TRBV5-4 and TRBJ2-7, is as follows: ETGVTQSPTHLIKTRGQQVTLRCSSQSGHNTVSWYQQALGQGPQFIFQYYREEENGRGNFPPRFSGLQFPNYSSELNVNALELDDSALYLCASSLWGTSREQYFGPGTRLTVT.

DNA of the CDR3: TGTGCCACCAGCAGAGTGCGGGGTTCCTACAATGAGCAGTTCTTC. Translation: CATSRVRGSYNEQFF. The chain couples TRBV15 to TRBJ2-1, with a weak D call TRBD2 (6 bases). The CDR3 consists of 15 residues. Germline V gene sequence: CDR1 LNHNV, CDR2 YYDKDF (reference sequence). V was clipped by 1 base and J by 1 base, with 8 bases between them.

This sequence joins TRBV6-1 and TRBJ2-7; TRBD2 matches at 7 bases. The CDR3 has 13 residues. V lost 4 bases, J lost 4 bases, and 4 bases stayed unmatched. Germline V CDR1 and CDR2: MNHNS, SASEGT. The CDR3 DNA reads TGTGCCAGCAGTGGGGGGGGGAGGTACGAGCAGTACTTC. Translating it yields CASSGGGRYEQYF.

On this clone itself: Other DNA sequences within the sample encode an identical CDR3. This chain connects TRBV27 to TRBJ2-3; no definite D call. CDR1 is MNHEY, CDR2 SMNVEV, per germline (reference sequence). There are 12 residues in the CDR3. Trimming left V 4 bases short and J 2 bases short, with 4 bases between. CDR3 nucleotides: TGTGCCAGCAGTTCATACACAGATACGCAGTATTTT. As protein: CASSSYTDTQYF.